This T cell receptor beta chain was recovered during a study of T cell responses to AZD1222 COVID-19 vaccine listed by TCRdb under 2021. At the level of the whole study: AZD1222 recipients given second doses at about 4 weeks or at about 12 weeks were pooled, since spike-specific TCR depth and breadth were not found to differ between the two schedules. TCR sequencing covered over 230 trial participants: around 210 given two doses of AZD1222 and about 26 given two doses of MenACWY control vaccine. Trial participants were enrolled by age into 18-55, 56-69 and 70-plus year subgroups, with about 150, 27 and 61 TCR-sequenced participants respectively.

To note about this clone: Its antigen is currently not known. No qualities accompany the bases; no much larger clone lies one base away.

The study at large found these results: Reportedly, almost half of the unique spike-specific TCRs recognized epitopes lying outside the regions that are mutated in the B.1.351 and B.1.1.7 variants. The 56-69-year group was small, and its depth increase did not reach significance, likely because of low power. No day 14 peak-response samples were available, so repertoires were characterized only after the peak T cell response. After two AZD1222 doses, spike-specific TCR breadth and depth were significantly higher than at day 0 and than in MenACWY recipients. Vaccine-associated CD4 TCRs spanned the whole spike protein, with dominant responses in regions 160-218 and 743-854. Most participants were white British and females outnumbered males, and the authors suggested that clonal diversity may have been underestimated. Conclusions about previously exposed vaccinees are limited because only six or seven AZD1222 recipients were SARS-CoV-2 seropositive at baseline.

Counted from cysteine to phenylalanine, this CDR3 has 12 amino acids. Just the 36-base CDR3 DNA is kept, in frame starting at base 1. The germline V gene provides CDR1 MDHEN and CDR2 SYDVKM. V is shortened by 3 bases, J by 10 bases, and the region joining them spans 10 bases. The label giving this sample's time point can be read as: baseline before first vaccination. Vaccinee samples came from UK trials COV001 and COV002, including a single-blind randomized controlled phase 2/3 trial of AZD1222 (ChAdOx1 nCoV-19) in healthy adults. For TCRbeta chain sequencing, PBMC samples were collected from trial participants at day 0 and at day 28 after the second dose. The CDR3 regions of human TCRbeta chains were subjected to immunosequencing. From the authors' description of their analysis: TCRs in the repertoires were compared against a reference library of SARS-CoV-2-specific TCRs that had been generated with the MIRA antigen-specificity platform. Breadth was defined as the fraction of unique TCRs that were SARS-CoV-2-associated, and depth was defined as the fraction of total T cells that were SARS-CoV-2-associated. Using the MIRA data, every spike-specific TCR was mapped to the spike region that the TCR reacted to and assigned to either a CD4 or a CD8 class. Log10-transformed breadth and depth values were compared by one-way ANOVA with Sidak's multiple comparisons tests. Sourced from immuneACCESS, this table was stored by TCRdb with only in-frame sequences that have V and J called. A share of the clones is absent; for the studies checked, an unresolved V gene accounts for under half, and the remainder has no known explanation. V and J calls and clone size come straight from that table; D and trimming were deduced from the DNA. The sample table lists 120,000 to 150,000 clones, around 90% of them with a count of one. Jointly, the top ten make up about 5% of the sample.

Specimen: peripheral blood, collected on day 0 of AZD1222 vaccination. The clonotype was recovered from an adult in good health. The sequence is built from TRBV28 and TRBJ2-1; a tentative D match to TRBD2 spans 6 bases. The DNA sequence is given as TGTGCCAGCAGTTTGCGGAGGGGCGAGCAGTTCTTC. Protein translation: CASSLRRGEQFF. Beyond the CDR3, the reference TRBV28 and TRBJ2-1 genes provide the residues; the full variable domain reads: DVKVTQSSRYLVKRTGEKVFLECVQDMDHENMFWYRQDPGLGLRLIYFSYDVKMKEKGDIPEGYSVSREKKERFSLILESASTNQTSMYLCASSLRRGEQFFGPGTRLTVL.